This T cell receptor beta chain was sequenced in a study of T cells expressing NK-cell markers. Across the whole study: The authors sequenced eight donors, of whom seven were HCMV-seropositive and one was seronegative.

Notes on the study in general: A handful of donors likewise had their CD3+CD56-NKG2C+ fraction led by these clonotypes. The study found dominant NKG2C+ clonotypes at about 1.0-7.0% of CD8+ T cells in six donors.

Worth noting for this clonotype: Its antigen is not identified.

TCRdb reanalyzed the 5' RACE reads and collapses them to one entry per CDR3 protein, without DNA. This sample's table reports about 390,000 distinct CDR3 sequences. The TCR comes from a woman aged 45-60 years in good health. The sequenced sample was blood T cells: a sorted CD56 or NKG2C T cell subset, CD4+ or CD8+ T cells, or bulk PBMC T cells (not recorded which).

The CDR3 here is CASRLYSGTGHNEQFF. The chain recombines TRBV6-1 with TRBJ2-1; with no DNA, the TCRdb D assignment of TRBD1 cannot be verified. Germline lookup yields CDR1 MNHNS and CDR2 SASEGT. The CDR3 has 16 amino acids.